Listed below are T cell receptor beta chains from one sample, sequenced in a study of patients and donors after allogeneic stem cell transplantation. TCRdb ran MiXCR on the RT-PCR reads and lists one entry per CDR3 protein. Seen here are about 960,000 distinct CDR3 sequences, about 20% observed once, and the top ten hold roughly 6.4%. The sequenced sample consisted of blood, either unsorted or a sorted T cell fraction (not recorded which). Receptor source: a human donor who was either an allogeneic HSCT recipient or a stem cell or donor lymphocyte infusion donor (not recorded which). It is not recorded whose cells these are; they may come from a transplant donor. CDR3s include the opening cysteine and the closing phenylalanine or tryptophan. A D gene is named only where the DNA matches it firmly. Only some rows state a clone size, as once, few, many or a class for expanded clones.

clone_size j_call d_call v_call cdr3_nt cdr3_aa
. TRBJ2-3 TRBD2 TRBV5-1 TGCGCCAGCAGCCCGTCTAGCGGGGCCTTCACAGATACGCAGTATTTT CASSPSSGAFTDTQYF
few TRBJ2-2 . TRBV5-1 TGCGCCAGCAGCTTGGTAACCCAGGGGTTCGCCGGGGAGCTGTTTTTT CASSLVTQGFAGELFF
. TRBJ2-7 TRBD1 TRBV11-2 TGTGCCAGCAGCCCGATAAAAGACAGGGGGCGAGGGGAGCAGTACTTC CASSPIKDRGRGEQYF
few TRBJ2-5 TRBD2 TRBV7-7 TGTGCCAGCAGCCCCCGGACTAGCGGGAGGCCAGAGACCCAGTACTTC CASSPRTSGRPETQYF
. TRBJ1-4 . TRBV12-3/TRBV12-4 TGTGCCAGCAGTCAGGCAGGGGATCCAACTAATGAAAAACTGTTTTTT CASSQAGDPTNEKLFF
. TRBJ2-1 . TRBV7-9 TGTGCCAGCAGGCTAGCGAGTGGATCCTACAATGAGCAGTTCTTC CASRLASGSYNEQFF
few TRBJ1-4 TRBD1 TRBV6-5 TGTGCCAGCAGTTACGGGGGGACAGGGGAAAAACTGTTTTTT CASSYGGTGEKLFF
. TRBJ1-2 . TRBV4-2 TGTGCCAGCGGGCCTTCCAATGGCTACACCTTC CASGPSNGYTF
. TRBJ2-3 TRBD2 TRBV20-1 TGCAGTGCTCCCTTGGGACTAGCGGAGAGCACAGATACGCAGTATTTT CSAPLGLAESTDTQYF
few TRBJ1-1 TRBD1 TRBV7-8 TGTGCCAGCAGCTCCGAGTTACAGGGGGGGATCACTGAAGCTTTCTTT CASSSELQGGITEAFF
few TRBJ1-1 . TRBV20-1 TGCAGTGCTAGAGATCCTGGGAGGGCGAGCACTGAAGCTTTCTTT CSARDPGRASTEAFF
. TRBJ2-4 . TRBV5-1 TGCGCCAGCAGCTCAGGGGACATTCAGTACTTC CASSSGDIQYF
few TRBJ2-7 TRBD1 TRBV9 TGTGCCAGCAGCCCTCGACAGGGGGATTCCTACGAGCAGTACTTC CASSPRQGDSYEQYF
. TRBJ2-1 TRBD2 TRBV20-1 TGCAGTGCTAGAGATCTCCCCAGCGGGGCCGGGGATGAGCAGTTCTTC CSARDLPSGAGDEQFF
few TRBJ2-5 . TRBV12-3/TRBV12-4 TGTGCCAGCAGGCCCGGGACCTACGGGGAGACCCAGTACTTC CASRPGTYGETQYF
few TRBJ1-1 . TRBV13 TGTGCCAGCAGCTTAGTTTGGGAGGGGAACACTGAAGCTTTCTTT CASSLVWEGNTEAFF
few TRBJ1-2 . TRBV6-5 TGTGCCAGCAGTTACTCGAGGCAGGGCCAAGGAGGCTACACCTTC CASSYSRQGQGGYTF
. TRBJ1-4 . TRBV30 TGTGCCTGGAGTCGGGGGATCTTGGGGACTAATGAAAAACTGTTTTTT CAWSRGILGTNEKLFF
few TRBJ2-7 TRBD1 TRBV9 TGTGCCAGCAGCGTAATGGGGACAGGGGGTGAAGAGCAGTACTTC CASSVMGTGGEEQYF
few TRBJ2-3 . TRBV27 TGTGCCAGCAGTTTTGGAAAAGTCTGGGATACGCAGTATTTT CASSFGKVWDTQYF
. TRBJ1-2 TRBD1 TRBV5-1 TGCGCCAGCAGCTCAATCTCGACAGGGGGCGGAGGCTACACCTTC CASSSISTGGGGYTF
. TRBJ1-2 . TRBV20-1 TGCAGTGCTAGAGATCTCGGCAGCCTTTCCCGTGGCTACACCTTC CSARDLGSLSRGYTF